This T cell receptor (beta chain) came from a study of blood T cell repertoires in COVID-19. Overall study: Whether acute or convalescent, the COVID-19 samples came from the United States, Italy and Spain. PBMCs, B-cell-depleted T cells, or T cells were the source of the cDNA or gDNA that made up the material.

Seattle-derived patients entered the study during active infection and were followed longitudinally. Data came from immunoSEQ multiplex PCR; TCRdb stores just in-frame clones and leaves some out. Here the sample spans 350,000 to 450,000 clones, around 88% being singletons. The CDR3 has 16 amino acids. Germline trimming cut 0 bases from V and 4 bases from J; bases unmatched to any gene: 8. Looked up from germline, CDR1 is KGHSH and CDR2 is LQKENI. The receptor was isolated from a woman in her sixties with COVID-19, enrolled during active disease. The rearrangement joins TRBV18 to TRBJ1-1; the match to TRBD1 covers 7 bases. Specimen: peripheral blood. The CDR3 reads CASSPPGRGEVTEAFF. The CDR3, as DNA: TGTGCCAGCTCACCACCGGGCAGGGGGGAGGTCACTGAAGCTTTCTTT. Complete variable domain (other parts from reference TRBV18 and TRBJ1-1): NAGVMQNPRHLVRRRGQEARLRCSPMKGHSHVYWYRQLPEEGLKFMVYLQKENIIDESGMPKERFSAEFPKEGPSILRIQQVVRGDSAAYFCASSPPGRGEVTEAFFGQGTRLTVV.